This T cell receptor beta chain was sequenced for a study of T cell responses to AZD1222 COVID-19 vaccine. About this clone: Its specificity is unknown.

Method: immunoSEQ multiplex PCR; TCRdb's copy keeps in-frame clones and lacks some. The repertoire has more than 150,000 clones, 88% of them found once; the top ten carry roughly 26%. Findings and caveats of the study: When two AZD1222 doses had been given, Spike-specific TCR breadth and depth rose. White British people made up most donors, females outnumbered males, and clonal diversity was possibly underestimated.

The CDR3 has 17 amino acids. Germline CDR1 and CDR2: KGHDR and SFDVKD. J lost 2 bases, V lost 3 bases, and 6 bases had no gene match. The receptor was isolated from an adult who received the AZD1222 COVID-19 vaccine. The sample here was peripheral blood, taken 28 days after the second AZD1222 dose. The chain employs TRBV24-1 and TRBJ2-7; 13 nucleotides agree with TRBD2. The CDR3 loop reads CATSDRGTSGTPYEQYF. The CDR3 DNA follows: TGTGCCACCAGTGATCGAGGGACTAGCGGGACCCCCTACGAGCAGTACTTC.